This T cell receptor beta chain was recovered during a study of shared clonotypes between healthy human individuals. Of note for this clone: The antigen is undetermined.

Findings of the study overall: Compared with memory subsets, naive subsets generally had larger estimated richness.

The study ran the assay at deep level. Sequenced by immunoSEQ multiplex PCR; TCRdb stores in-frame clones only, minus some. Here the sample spans over a million clones, 98% being singletons. This CDR3 contains 17 residues. V dropped 4 bases and J dropped 10; count of bases not matched to a gene: 11. Looked up from germline, CDR1 is SGHNT and CDR2 is YYREEE (reference sequence). The sequenced material came from naive CD4+ T cells sorted from blood. The sample's subset: CD45RA+ positively selected. This TCR was sampled from a man between 25 and 39 years old in good health. The rearrangement joins TRBV5-4 to TRBJ2-1, with 16 bases lining up with TRBD2. DNA of the CDR3: TGTGCCAGCAGCCCGGGACTAGCGGGAGGGATCTCCAGGGAGCAGTTCTTC. Translating it yields CASSPGLAGGISREQFF.